Shown below are 13 T cell receptor beta chains from a single sample sequenced in a study of blood T cell repertoires in COVID-19. TCRdb's copy holds only in-frame clones and misses some; the assay was immunoSEQ multiplex PCR. The data show fewer than 250,000 clones, 80% seen once. Sequencing input: peripheral blood. These receptors were collected from a man in his fifties or sixties with acute or convalescent COVID-19.

Written as DNA, the CDR3 is TGCGCCGTCTCCTGGGCAGAAGAGCAGTTCTTC. Its protein is CAVSWAEEQFF. The V call is TRBV23-1, the J call TRBJ2-1; D call uncertain. TRBV23-1 is an open reading frame whose function is uncertain. V lost 11 bases, J lost 10 bases, and 15 bases lay in between. The CDR3 has 11 residues.

The genes are TRBV12-3 or TRBV12-4 and TRBJ1-5; D is unresolved. This CDR3 has 11 amino acids. The V gene lost 2 bases and the J gene lost 9 bases, with 5 bases spanning the gap. The CDR3 loop is CASSLSGPQHF. In nucleotides, the CDR3 is TGTGCCAGCAGTTTAAGCGGGCCCCAGCATTTT.

The chain links TRBV30 to TRBJ2-1; D not resolved. Germline-derived CDR1 and CDR2 are GTSNPN and SVGIG (reference sequence). Trimming shortened V by 0 bases and J by 2 bases, and 5 bases separated the two germline ends. The CDR3 consists of 13 residues. CDR3 nucleotides: TGTGCCTGGAGTGTGGGCCCCTACAATGAGCAGTTCTTC. Amino acid sequence: CAWSVGPYNEQFF.

The chain uses TRBV2 and TRBJ2-7; weak D call: TRBD1 (6 bases). V shed 10 bases and J shed 6 bases, with 19 bases lying between them. Per germline, CDR1 SNHLY and CDR2 FYNNEI. The CDR3 is 13 residues long. The CDR3 DNA reads TGTGCCACCCGAAAACCAACAGGGATCGAGCAGTACTTC. Translating it yields CATRKPTGIEQYF.

The V call is TRBV2, the J call TRBJ2-1, with D maybe TRBD1 (6 bases). Trimming took 6 bases from V and 5 from J, leaving 20 bases between them. This CDR3 contains 16 residues. In germline, CDR1 is SNHLY, CDR2 FYNNEI. The CDR3 is CASSRSYRAGNNEQFF. CDR3 DNA sequence: TGTGCCAGCAGCCGCAGCTACAGGGCCGGGAACAATGAGCAGTTCTTC.

The gene calls are TRBV10-2 and TRBJ2-7, with 13 bases aligning to TRBD2. CDR3 length: 12 residues. Germline values: CDR1 WSHSY, CDR2 SAAADI. After removal of 8 bases from V and 5 bases from J, the junction contained 0 bases not matched to a gene. CDR3 in amino acids: CASGLAGDEQYF. CDR3 sequence (DNA): TGCGCCAGCGGACTAGCGGGAGACGAGCAGTACTTC.

The gene calls are TRBV5-1 and TRBJ2-3; a weak D match, TRBD2 (5 bases). Germline V lookup: CDR1 SGHRS, CDR2 YFSETQ. V was pared by 7 bases and J by 0 bases, with 15 bases between. The CDR3 runs 15 residues. The CDR3, as DNA: TGCGCCAGCGCCGACTACAGCCCTAGCACAGATACGCAGTATTTT. It is translated as CASADYSPSTDTQYF.

The chain joins TRBV4-2 to TRBJ1-3, with D possibly matching TRBD1 (5 bases). Trimming stripped 0 bases from V and 2 bases from J, with 8 bases between. This CDR3 is built from 15 residues. Germline V lookup: CDR1 LGHNA, CDR2 YNFKEQ. CDR3 sequence: CASSQDAGTGNTIYF. The CDR3 DNA sequence: TGTGCCAGCAGCCAAGATGCAGGGACTGGAAACACCATATATTTT.

The rearrangement uses TRBV6-5 and TRBJ2-2; D possibly corresponds to TRBD2 (6 bases). The CDR3 covers 15 residues. CDR1 is MNHEY and CDR2 is SVGAGI in the germline V gene. V dropped 7 bases and J dropped 4 bases, with 16 bases sitting between them. In nucleotides, the CDR3 is TGTGCCAGCACTCCCGGGAGCGCGGGCACCGGGGAGCTGTTTTTT. This translates into CASTPGSAGTGELFF.

The count of this clone is one. The chain employs TRBV30 and TRBJ1-2; 8 bases agree with TRBD1. Germline V gives CDR1 GTSNPN, CDR2 SVGIG (reference sequence). V lost 7 bases to trimming and J lost 1 base; unmatched junction nucleotides: 5. CDR3 length: 13 amino acids. The CDR3 coding sequence is TGTGCCTCGCGGACAGGGCTTAACTATGGCTACACCTTC. This gives the protein CASRTGLNYGYTF.

This chain joins TRBV3-1 (or the pseudogene TRBV3-2) and TRBJ2-3; D possibly corresponds to TRBD1 (6 bases). Germline V gene sequence: CDR1 LGHDT, CDR2 YNNKEL (reference sequence). Trimming left V 0 bases short and J 4 bases short, with 14 bases between. The CDR3 spans 16 residues. The CDR3 DNA sequence: TGTGCCAGCAGCCAAGAAGGTTTTCAGGGGTCAGATACGCAGTATTTT. Encoded protein: CASSQEGFQGSDTQYF.

This chain uses TRBV11-2 with TRBJ2-1; perhaps TRBD2 as D (6 bases). Germline V gives CDR1 SGHAT, CDR2 FQNNGV. V was shortened by 0 bases and J by 5 bases, with 8 bases between the two germline ends. The CDR3 runs 14 residues. The CDR3 DNA is TGTGCCAGCAGCTTAGATACGGGAGACAATGAGCAGTTCTTC. It is translated as CASSLDTGDNEQFF.

The genes are TRBV18 and TRBJ2-3; TRBD2 matches at 9 bases. The trim removed 2 bases at V and 6 bases at J, leaving 6 bases unmatched. In germline, CDR1 is KGHSH, CDR2 LQKENI. The length of the CDR3 is 15 residues. As DNA, the CDR3 is TGTGCCAGCTCACCAAGGCGGGGGGGCAAGGATACGCAGTATTTT. Protein product: CASSPRRGGKDTQYF.